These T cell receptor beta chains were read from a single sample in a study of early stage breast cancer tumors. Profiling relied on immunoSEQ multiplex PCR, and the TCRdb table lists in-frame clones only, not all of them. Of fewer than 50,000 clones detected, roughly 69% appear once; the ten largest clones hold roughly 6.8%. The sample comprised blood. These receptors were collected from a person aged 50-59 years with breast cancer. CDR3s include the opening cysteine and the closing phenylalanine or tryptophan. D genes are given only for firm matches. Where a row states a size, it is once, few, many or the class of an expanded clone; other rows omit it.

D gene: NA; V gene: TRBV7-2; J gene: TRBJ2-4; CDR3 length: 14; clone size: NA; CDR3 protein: CASSRERAKNIQYF; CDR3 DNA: TGTGCCAGCAGCAGGGAGAGAGCCAAAAACATTCAGTACTTC
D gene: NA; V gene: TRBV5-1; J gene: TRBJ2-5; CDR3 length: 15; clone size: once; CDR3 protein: CASSAVFGPGETQYF; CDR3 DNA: TGCGCCAGCAGCGCCGTGTTTGGGCCAGGGGAGACCCAGTACTTC
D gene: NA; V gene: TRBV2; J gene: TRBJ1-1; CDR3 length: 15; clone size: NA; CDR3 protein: CASTLGLGRVTEAFF; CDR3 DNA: TGTGCCAGCACTCTGGGCCTAGGGAGGGTCACTGAAGCTTTCTTT
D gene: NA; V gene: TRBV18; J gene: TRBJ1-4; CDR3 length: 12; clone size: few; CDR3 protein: CATQPTNEKLFF; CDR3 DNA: TGTGCTACACAACCAACTAATGAAAAACTGTTTTTT
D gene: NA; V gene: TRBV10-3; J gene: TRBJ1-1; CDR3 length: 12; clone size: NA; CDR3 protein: CAISAGQQEAFF; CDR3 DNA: TGTGCCATCAGCGCAGGGCAGCAAGAAGCTTTCTTT
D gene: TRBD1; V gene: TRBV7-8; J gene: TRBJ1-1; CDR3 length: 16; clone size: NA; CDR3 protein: CASSSGDRGLNTEAFF; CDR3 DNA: TGTGCCAGCAGCTCGGGGGACAGGGGACTGAACACTGAAGCTTTCTTT
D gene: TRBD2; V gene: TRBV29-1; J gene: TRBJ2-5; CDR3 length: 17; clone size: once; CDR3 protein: CSVVKFGAGGQGETQYF; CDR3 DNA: TGCAGCGTTGTAAAGTTCGGCGCGGGAGGGCAGGGAGAGACCCAGTACTTC
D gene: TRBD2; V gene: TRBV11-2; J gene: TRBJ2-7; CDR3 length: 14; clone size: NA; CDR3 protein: CASTLAGQANEQYF; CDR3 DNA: TGTGCCAGCACCCTAGCGGGCCAGGCTAACGAGCAGTACTTC
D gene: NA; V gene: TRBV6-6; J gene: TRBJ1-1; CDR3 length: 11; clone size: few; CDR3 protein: CASLWGNEAFF; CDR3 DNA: TGTGCCAGCCTCTGGGGCAATGAAGCTTTCTTT
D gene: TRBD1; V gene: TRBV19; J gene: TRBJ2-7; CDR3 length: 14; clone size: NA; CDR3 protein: CASSVRQGNYEQYF; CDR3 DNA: TGTGCCAGTAGTGTCCGACAGGGCAACTACGAGCAGTACTTC
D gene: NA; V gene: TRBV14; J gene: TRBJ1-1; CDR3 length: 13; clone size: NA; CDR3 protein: CASSQGGPLEAFF; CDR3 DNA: TGTGCCAGCAGCCAGGGGGGGCCGTTGGAAGCTTTCTTT
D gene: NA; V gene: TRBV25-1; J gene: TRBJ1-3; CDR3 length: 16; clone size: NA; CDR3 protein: CASSGRTVEPGNTIYF; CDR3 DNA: TGTGCCAGCAGTGGACGGACAGTAGAACCTGGAAACACCATATATTTT
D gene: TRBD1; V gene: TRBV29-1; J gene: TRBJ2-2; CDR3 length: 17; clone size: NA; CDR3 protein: CSVRRPGQGKSTGELFF; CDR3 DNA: TGCAGCGTACGACGTCCGGGACAGGGGAAGAGCACCGGGGAGCTGTTTTTT
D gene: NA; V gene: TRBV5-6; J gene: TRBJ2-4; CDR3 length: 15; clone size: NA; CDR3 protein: CASSSLAGPKNIQYF; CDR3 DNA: TGTGCCAGCAGCTCGCTGGCGGGGCCCAAAAACATTCAGTACTTC
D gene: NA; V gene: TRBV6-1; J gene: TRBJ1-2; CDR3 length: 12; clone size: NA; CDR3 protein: CASSERYYGYTF; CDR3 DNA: TGTGCCAGCAGTGAACGTTACTATGGCTACACCTTC
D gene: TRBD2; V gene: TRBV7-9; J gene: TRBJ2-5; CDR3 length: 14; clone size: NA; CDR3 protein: CASSQGTSTETQYF; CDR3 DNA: TGTGCCAGCAGCCAGGGGACTAGTACCGAGACCCAGTACTTC
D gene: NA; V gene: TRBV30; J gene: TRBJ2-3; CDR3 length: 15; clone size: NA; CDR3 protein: CAWSVPGRITDTQYF; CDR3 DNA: TGTGCCTGGAGTGTACCTGGGCGCATCACAGATACGCAGTATTTT
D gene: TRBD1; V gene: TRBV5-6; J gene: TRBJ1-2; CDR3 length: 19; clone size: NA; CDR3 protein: CASSLELVDRASTLYGYTF; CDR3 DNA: TGTGCCAGCAGCTTGGAATTAGTGGACAGGGCCTCTACTCTCTATGGCTACACCTTC
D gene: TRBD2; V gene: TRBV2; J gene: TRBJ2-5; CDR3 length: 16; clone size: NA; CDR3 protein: CASTGTGLAGQETQYF; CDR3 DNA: TGTGCCAGCACCGGGACGGGACTAGCGGGGCAAGAGACCCAGTACTTC
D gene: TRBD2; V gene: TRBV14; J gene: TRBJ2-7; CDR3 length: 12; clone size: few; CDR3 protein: CASGDYPYEQYF; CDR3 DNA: TGTGCCAGCGGGGACTACCCCTACGAGCAGTACTTC
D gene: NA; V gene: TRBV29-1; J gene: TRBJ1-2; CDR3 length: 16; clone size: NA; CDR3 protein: CSVEGRGPRDNYGYTF; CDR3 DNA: TGCAGCGTTGAAGGGCGGGGACCCAGGGATAACTATGGCTACACCTTC
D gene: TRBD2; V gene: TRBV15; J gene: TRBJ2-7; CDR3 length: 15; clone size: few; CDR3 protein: CATSRVASGSREQYF; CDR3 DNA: TGTGCCACCAGCAGAGTGGCTAGCGGGAGCCGAGAGCAGTACTTC
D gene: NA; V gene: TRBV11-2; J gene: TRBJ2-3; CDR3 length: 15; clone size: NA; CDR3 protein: CASSLVGVRADTQYF; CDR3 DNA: TGTGCCAGCAGCTTAGTCGGGGTTCGGGCAGATACGCAGTATTTT
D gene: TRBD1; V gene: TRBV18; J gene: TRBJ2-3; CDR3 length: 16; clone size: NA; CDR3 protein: CASSPAGQGAVDTQYF; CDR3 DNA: TGTGCCAGCTCCCCCGCAGGTCAGGGGGCGGTAGATACGCAGTATTTT
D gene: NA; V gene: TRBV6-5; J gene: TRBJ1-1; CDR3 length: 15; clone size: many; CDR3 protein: CASSYSRGLTTEAFF; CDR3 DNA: TGTGCCAGCAGTTACTCCCGGGGGTTGACGACTGAAGCTTTCTTT
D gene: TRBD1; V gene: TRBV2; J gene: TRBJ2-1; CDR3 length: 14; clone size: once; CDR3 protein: CASSGGTGGFEQFF; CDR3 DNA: TGTGCCAGCAGTGGTGGGACAGGGGGCTTTGAGCAGTTCTTC
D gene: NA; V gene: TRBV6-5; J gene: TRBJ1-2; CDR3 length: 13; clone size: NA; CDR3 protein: CASRGYPGEGYTF; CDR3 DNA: TGTGCCAGCAGAGGGTACCCGGGAGAGGGCTACACCTTC
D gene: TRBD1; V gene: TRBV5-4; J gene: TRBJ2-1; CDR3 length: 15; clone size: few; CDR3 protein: CASSLDRGRYNEQFF; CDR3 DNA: TGTGCCAGCAGCTTGGACAGGGGGCGGTACAATGAGCAGTTCTTC
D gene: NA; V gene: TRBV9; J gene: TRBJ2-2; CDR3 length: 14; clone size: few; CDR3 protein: CASSVESNTGELFF; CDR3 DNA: TGTGCCAGCAGCGTAGAATCTAACACCGGGGAGCTGTTTTTT
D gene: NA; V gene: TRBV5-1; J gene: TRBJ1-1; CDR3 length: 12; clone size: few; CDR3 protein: CASSPGYTEAFF; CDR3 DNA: TGCGCCAGCAGCCCGGGTTACACTGAAGCTTTCTTT
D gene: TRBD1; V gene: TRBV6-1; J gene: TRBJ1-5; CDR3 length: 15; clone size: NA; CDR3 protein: CASGWDRGSDQPQHF; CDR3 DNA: TGTGCCAGCGGTTGGGACAGGGGGTCGGATCAGCCCCAGCATTTT
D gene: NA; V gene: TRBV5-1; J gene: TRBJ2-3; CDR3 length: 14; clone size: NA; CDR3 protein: CASSLSPVTDTQYF; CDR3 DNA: TGCGCCAGCAGCTTGTCGCCGGTCACAGATACGCAGTATTTT
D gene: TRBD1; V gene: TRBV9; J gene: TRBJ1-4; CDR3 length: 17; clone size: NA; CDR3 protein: CASSVSTGGTGGEKLFF; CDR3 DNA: TGTGCCAGCAGCGTATCCACGGGGGGGACAGGGGGTGAAAAACTGTTTTTT
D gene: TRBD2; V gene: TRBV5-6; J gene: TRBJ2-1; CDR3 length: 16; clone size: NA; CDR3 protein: CASSTDRLAGVVEQFF; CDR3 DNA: TGTGCCAGCAGCACCGATAGGCTAGCGGGAGTCGTTGAGCAGTTCTTC
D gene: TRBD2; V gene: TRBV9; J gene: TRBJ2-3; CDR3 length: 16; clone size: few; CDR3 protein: CASSSGTSGLTDTQYF; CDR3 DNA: TGTGCCAGCAGCTCGGGGACTAGCGGACTCACAGATACGCAGTATTTT
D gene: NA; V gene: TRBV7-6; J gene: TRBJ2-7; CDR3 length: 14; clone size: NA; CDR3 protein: CASSSTIDDGEQYF; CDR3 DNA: TGTGCCAGCAGCTCAACTATCGACGATGGCGAGCAGTACTTC
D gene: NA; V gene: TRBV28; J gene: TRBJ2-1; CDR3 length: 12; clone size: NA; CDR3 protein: CASRSPRDEQFF; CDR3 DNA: TGTGCCAGCAGGTCCCCCAGGGATGAGCAGTTCTTC
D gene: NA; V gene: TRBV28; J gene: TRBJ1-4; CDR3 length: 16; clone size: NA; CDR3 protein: CASRSGGTPVNEKLFF; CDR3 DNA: TGTGCCAGCAGGAGCGGGGGGACACCTGTTAATGAAAAACTGTTTTTT
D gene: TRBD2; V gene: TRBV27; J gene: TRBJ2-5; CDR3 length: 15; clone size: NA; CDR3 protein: CASRNVGGVKETQYF; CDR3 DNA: TGTGCCAGCAGAAACGTCGGGGGGGTGAAAGAGACCCAGTACTTC
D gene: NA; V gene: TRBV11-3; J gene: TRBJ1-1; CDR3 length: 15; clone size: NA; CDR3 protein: CASTTPMQGRTEAFF; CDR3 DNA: TGTGCCAGCACCACTCCCATGCAGGGGAGAACTGAAGCTTTCTTT
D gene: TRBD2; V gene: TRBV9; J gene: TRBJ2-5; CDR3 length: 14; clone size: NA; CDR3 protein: CASSGGLAEETQYF; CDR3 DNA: TGTGCCAGCAGCGGGGGACTAGCGGAAGAGACCCAGTACTTC
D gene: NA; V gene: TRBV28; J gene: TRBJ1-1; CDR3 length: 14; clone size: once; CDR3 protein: CASSLAGGNTEAFF; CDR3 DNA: TGTGCCAGCAGTTTGGCCGGGGGAAACACTGAAGCTTTCTTT
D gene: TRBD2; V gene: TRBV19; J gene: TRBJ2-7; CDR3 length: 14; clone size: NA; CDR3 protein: CASSPGLASYEQYF; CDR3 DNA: TGTGCCAGTAGTCCCGGACTAGCTTCCTACGAGCAGTACTTC
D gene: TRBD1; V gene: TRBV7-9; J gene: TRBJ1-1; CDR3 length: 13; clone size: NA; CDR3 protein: CASSPGQGTEAFF; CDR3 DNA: TGTGCCAGCAGCCCGGGACAGGGAACTGAAGCTTTCTTT
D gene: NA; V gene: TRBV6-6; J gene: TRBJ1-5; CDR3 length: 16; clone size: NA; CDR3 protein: CASSYSRAQNNQPQHF; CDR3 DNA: TGTGCCAGCAGTTACTCGAGAGCACAGAACAATCAGCCCCAGCATTTT
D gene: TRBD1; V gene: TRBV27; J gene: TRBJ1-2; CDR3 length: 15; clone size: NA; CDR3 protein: CASSSDRVGGYGYTF; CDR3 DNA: TGTGCCAGCAGTTCCGACAGGGTGGGCGGCTATGGCTACACCTTC
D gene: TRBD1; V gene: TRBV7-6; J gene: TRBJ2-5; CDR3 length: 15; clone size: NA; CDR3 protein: CASSLAGTGGETQYF; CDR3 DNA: TGTGCCAGCAGCTTAGCTGGGACAGGGGGAGAGACCCAGTACTTC
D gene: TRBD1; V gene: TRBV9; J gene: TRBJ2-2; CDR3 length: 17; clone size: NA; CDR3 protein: CASSAIGQGRATGELFF; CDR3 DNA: TGTGCCAGCAGCGCTATTGGACAGGGGAGGGCCACCGGGGAGCTGTTTTTT
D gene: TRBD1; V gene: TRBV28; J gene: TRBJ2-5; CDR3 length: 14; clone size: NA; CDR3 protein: CASSFSGGGETQYF; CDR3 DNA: TGTGCCAGCAGTTTTTCAGGGGGCGGGGAGACCCAGTACTTC
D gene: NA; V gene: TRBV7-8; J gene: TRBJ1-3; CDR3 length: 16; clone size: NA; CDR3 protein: CASSPLVMFSGNTIYF; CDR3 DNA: TGTGCCAGCAGCCCCCTAGTCATGTTCTCTGGAAACACCATATATTTT
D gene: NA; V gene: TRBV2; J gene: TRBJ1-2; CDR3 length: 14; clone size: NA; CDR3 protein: CASSVSGGRYGYTF; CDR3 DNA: TGTGCCAGCAGCGTATCTGGGGGCCGCTATGGCTACACCTTC
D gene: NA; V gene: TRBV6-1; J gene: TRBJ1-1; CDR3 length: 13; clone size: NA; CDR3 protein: CASSPTVNTEAFF; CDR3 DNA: TGTGCCAGCAGTCCTACGGTAAACACTGAAGCTTTCTTT
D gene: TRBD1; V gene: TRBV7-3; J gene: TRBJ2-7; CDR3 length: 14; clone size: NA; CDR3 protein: CASSLQGAANEQYF; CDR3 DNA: TGTGCCAGCAGCTTACAGGGGGCCGCCAACGAGCAGTACTTC
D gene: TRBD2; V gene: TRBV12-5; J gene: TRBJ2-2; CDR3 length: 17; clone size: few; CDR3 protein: CASGPGLAGLNTGELFF; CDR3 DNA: TGTGCTAGTGGTCCGGGACTAGCGGGCTTGAACACCGGGGAGCTGTTTTTT